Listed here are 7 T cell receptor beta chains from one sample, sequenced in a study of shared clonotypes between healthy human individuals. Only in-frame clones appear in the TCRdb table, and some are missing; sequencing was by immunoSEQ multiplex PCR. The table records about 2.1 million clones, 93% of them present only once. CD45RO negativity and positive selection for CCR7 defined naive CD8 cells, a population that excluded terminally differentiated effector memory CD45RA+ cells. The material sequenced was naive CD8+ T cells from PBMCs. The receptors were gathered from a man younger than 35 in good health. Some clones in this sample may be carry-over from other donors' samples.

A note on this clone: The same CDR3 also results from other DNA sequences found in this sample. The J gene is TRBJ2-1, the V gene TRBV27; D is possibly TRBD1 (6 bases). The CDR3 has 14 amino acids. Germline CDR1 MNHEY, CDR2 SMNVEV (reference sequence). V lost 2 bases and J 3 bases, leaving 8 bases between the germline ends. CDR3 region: CASSLVGGYNEQFF. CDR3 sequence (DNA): TGTGCCAGCAGTTTAGTAGGGGGCTACAATGAGCAGTTCTTC.

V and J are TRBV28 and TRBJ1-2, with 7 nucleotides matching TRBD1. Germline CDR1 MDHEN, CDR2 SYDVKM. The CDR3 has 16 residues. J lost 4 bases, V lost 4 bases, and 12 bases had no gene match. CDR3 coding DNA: TGTGCCAGCAGTTCACGCCGGACAGGTCTTTTCTATGGCTACACCTTC. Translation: CASSSRRTGLFYGYTF.

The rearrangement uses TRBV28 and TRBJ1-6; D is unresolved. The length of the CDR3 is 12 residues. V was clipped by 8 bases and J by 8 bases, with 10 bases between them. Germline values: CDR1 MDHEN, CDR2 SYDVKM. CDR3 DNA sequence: TGTGCCAGCCAAACCGGGGATTCACCCCTCCACTTT. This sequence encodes CASQTGDSPLHF.

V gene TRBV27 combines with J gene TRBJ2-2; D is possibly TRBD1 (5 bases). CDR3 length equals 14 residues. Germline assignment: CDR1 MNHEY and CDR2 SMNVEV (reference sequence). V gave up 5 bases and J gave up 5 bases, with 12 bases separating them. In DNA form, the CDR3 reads TGTGCCAGCAGTGCCCCGACAGATACCGGGGAGCTGTTTTTT. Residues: CASSAPTDTGELFF.

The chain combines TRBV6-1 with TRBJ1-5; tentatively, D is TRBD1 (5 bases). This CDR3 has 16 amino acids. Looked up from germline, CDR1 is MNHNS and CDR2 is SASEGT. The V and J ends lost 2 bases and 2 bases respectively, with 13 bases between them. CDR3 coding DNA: TGTGCCAGCAGTGAATGGGAATGGGGGGGCAATCAGCCCCAGCATTTT. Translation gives CASSEWEWGGNQPQHF.

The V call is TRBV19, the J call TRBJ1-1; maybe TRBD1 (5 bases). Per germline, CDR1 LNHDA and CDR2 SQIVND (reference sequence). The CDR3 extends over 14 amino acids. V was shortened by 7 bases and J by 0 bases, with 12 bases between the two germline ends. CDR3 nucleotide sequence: TGTGCCAGTATCCCCCCGGGGGTGAACACTGAAGCTTTCTTT. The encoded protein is CASIPPGVNTEAFF. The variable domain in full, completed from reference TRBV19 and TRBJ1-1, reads DGGITQSPKYLFRKEGQNVTLSCEQNLNHDAMYWYRQDPGQGLRLIYYSQIVNDFQKGDIAEGYSVSREKKESFPLTVTSAQKNPTAFYLCASIPPGVNTEAFFGQGTRLTVV.

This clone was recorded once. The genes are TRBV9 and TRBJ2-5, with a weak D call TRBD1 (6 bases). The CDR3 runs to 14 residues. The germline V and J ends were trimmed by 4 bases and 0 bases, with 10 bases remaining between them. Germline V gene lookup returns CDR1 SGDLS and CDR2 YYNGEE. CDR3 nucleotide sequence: TGTGCCAGCAGCCGCAGGGGACACCAAGAGACCCAGTACTTC. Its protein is CASSRRGHQETQYF.